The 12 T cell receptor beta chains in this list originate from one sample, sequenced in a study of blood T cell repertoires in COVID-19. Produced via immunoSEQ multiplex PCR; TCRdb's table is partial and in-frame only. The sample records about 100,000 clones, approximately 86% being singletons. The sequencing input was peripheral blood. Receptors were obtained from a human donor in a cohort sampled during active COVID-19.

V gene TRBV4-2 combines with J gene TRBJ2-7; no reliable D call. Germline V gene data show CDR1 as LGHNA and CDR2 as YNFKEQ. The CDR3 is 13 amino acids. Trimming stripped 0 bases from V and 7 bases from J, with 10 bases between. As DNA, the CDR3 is TGTGCCAGCAGCCAAGATGGAGCACGGGAGCAGTACTTC. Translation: CASSQDGAREQYF.

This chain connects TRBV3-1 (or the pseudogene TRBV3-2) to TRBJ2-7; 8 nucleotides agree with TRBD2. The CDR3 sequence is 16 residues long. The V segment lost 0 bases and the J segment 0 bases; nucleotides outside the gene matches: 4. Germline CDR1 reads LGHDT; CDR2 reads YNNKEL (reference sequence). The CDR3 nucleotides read TGTGCCAGCAGCCAAGATAGCAGCGGGAGCTCCTACGAGCAGTACTTC. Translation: CASSQDSSGSSYEQYF.

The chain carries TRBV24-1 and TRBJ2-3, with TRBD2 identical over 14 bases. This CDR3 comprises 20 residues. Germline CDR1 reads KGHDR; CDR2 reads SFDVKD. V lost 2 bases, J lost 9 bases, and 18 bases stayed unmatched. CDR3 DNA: TGTGCCACCAGTGATTCAGCAAGAGCTCGACTAGCGGGAGGGCCGAGCACGCAGTATTTT. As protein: CATSDSARARLAGGPSTQYF.

The CDR3 spells CASSYSDIDGYEQYF. The DNA for the CDR3 is TGTGCCAGCAGTTACTCTGACATTGACGGCTACGAGCAGTACTTC. The rearrangement links TRBV6-5 to TRBJ2-7; D remains ambiguous. CDR1 and CDR2 from the germline V gene are MNHEY and SVGAGI. V was clipped by 0 bases and J by 3 bases, with 12 bases between them. CDR3 length: 15 amino acids.

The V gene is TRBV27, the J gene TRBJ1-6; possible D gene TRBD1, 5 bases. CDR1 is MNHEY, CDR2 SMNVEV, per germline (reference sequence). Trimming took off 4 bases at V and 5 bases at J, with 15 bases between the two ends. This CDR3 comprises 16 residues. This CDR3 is CASSSLTGLDNSPLHF. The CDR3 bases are TGTGCCAGCAGTTCTCTAACAGGCCTCGATAATTCACCCCTCCACTTT.

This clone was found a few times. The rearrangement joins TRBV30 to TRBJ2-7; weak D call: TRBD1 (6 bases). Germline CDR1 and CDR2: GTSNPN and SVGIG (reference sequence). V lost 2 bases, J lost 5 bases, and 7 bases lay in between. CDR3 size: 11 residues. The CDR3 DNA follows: TGTGCCTGGAGTAAGGGGGACGAGCAGTACTTC. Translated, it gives CAWSKGDEQYF. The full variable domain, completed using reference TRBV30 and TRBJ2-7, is SQTIHQWPATLVQPVGSPLSLECTVEGTSNPNLYWYRQAAGRGLQLLFYSVGIGQISSEVPQNLSASRPQDRQFILSSKKLLLSDSGFYLCAWSKGDEQYFGPGTRLTVT.

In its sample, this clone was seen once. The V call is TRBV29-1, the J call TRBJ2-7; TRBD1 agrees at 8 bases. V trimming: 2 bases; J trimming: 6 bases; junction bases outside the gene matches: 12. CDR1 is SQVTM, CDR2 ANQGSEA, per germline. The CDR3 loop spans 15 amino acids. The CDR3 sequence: CSVEQGANSYVEQYF. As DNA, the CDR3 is TGCAGCGTTGAACAGGGGGCAAATTCCTACGTCGAGCAGTACTTC.

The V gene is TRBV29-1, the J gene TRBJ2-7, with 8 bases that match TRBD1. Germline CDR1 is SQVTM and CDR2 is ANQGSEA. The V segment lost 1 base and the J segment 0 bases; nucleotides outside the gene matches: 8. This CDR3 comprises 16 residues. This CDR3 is CSVEGGGTGSSYEQYF. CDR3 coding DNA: TGCAGCGTTGAAGGGGGCGGGACAGGTAGCTCCTACGAGCAGTACTTC.

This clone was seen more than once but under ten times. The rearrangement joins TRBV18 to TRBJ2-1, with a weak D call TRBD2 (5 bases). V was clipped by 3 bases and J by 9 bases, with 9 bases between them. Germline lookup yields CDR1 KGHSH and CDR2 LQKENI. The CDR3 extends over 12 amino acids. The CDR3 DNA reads TGTGCCAGCTCACCCCGGGAAAGTGAGCAGTTCTTC. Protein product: CASSPRESEQFF.

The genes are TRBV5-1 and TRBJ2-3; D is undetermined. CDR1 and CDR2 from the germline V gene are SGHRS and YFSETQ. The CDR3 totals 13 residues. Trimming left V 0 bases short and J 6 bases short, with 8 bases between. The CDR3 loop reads CASSLGAKDTQYF. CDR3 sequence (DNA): TGCGCCAGCAGCTTGGGGGCTAAGGATACGCAGTATTTT.

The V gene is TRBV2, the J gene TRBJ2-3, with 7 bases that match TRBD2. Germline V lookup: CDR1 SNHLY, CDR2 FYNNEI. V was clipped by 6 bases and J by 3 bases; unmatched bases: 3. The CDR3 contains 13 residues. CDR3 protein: CASSRLATDTQYF. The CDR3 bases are TGTGCCAGCAGCCGACTAGCTACAGATACGCAGTATTTT.

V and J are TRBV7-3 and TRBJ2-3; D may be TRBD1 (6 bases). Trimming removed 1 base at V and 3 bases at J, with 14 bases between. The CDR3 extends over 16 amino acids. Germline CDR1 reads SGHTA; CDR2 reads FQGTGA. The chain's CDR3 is CASSLMAGEGTDTQYF. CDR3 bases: TGTGCCAGCAGCTTAATGGCAGGGGAAGGGACAGATACGCAGTATTTT.